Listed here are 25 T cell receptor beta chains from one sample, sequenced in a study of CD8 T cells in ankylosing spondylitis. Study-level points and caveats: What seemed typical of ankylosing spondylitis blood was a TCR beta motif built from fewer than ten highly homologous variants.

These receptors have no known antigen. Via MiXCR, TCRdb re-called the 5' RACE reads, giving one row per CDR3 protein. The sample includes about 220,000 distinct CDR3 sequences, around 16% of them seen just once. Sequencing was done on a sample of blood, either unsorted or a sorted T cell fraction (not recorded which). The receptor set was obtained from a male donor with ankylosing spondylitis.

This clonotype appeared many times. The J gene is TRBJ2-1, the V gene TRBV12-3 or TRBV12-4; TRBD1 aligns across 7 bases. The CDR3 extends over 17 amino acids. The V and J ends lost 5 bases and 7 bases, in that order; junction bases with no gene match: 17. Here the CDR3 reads CASSLTGLQGLLNEQFF. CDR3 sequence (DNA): TGTGCCAGCAGTCTAACGGGGTTACAGGGGTTGTTGAATGAGCAGTTCTTC.

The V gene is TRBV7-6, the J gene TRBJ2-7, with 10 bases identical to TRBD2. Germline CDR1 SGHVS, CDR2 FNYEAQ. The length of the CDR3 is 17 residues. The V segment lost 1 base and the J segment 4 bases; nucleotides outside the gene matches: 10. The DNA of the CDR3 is TGTGCCAGCAGCTTAGAAGGATCTCTAGCGGGAGCTTACGAGCAGTACTTC. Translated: CASSLEGSLAGAYEQYF.

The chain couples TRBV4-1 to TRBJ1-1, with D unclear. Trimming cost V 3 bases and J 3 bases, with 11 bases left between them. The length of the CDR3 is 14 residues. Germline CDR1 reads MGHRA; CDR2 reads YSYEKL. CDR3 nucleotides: TGCGCCAGCAGCCAGGGAGTTTCGTACACTGAAGCTTTCTTT. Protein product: CASSQGVSYTEAFF.

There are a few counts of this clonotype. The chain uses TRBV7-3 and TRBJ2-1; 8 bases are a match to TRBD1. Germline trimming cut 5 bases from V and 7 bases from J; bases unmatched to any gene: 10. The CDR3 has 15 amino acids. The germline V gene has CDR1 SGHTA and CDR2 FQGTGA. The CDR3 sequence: CASSQEQGAWNEQFF. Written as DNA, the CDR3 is TGTGCCAGCAGCCAAGAGCAGGGGGCATGGAATGAGCAGTTCTTC.

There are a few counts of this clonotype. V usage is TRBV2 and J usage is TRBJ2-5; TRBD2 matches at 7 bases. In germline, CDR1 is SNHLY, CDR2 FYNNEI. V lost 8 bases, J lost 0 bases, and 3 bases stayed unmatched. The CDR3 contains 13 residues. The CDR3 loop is CASREANQETQYF. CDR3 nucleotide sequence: TGTGCCAGCCGGGAGGCGAACCAAGAGACCCAGTACTTC.

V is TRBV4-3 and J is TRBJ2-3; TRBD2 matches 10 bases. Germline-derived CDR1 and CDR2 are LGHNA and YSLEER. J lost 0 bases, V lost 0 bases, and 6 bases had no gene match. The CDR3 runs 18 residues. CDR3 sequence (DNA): TGCGCCAGCAGCCAAGAGGGGCTAGCGGGAGATAGCACAGATACGCAGTATTTT. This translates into CASSQEGLAGDSTDTQYF.

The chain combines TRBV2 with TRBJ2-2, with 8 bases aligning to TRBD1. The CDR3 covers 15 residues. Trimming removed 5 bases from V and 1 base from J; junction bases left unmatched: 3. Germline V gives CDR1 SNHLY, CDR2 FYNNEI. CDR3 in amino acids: CASSWTGKNTGELFF. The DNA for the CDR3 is TGTGCCAGCAGTTGGACAGGGAAGAACACCGGGGAGCTGTTTTTT.

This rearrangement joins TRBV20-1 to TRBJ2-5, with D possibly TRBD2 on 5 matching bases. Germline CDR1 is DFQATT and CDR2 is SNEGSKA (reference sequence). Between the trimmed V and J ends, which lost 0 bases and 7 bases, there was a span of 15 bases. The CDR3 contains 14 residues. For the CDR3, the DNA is TGCAGTGCTAGAGATTACAATAGCGAGGGGACCCAGTACTTC. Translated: CSARDYNSEGTQYF.

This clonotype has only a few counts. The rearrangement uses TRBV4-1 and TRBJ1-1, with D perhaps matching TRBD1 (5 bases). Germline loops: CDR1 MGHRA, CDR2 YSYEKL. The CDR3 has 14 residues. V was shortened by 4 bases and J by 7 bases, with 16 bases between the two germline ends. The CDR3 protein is CASSRSPTRDEAFF. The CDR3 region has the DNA TGCGCCAGCAGCCGGTCCCCGACCAGGGATGAAGCTTTCTTT.

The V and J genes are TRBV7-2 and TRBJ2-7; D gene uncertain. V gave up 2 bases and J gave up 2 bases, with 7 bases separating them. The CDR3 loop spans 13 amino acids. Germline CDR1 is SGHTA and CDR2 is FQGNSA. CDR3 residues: CASSLFGAYEQYF. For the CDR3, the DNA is TGTGCCAGCAGCTTATTTGGAGCCTACGAGCAGTACTTC.

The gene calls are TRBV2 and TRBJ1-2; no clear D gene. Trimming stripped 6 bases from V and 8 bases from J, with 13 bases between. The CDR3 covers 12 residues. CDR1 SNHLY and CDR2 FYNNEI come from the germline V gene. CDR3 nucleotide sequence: TGTGCCAGCAGCGTTGACCCCGGGGGCTACACCTTC. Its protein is CASSVDPGGYTF. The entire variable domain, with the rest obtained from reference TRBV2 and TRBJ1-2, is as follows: EPEVTQTPSHQVTQMGQEVILRCVPISNHLYFYWYRQILGQKVEFLVSFYNNEISEKSEIFDDQFSVERPDGSNFTLKIRSTKLEDSAMYFCASSVDPGGYTFGSGTRLTVV.

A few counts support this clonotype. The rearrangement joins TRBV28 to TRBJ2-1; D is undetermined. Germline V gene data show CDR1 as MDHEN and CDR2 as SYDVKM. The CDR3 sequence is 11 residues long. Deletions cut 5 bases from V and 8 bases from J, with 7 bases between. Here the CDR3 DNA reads TGTGCCAGCAGTACGGACGATGAGCAGTTCTTC. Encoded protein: CASSTDDEQFF. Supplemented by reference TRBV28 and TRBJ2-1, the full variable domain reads DVKVTQSSRYLVKRTGEKVFLECVQDMDHENMFWYRQDPGLGLRLIYFSYDVKMKEKGDIPEGYSVSREKKERFSLILESASTNQTSMYLCASSTDDEQFFGPGTRLTVL.

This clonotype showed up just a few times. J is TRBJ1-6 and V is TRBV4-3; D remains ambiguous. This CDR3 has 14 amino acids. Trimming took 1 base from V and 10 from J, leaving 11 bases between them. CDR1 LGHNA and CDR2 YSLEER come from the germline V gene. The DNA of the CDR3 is TGCGCCAGCAGCCAAGTATACGATTGGTCACCCCTCCACTTT. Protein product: CASSQVYDWSPLHF.

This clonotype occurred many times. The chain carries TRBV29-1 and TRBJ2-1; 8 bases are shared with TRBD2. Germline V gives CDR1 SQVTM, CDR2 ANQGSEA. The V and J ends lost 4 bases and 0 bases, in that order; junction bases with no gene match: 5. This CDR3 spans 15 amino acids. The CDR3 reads CSVAGLAGSYNEQFF. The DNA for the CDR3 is TGCAGCGTTGCAGGACTAGCAGGCTCCTACAATGAGCAGTTCTTC.

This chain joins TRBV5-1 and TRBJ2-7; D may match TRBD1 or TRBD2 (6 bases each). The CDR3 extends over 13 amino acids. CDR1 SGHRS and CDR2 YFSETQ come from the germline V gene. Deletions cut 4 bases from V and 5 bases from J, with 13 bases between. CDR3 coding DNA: TGCGCCAGCAGCATTGGAAGGGGGGACGAGCAGTACTTC. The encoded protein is CASSIGRGDEQYF.

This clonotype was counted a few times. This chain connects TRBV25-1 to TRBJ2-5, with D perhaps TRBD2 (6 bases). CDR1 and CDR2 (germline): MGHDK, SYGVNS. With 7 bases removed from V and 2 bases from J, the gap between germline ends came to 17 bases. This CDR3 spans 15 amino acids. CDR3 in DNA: TGTGCCAGCAATTCTAGGGAGGCGGGTCAAGAGACCCAGTACTTC. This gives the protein CASNSREAGQETQYF.

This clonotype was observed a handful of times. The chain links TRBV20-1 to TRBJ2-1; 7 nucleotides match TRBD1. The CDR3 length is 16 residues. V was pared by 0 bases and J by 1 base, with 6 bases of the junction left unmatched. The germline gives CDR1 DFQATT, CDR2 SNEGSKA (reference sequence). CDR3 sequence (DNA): TGCAGTGCTAGAGACGCCGACAGGGAATCCTACAATGAGCAGTTCTTC. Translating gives CSARDADRESYNEQFF.

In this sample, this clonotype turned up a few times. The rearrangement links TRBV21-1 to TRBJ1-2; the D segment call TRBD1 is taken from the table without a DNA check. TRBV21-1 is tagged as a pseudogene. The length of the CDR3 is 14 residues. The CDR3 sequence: CASSKGTGGYGYTF. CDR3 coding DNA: TGTGCCAGCAGCAAAGGGACAGGGGGCTATGGCTACACCTTC.

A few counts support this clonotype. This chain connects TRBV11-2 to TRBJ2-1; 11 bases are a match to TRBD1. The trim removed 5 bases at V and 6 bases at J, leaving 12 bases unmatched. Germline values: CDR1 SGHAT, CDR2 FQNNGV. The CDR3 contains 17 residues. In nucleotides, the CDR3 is TGTGCCAGCAGCCCCCCCCTCGGACAGGGGGCTGGCAATGAGCAGTTCTTC. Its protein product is CASSPPLGQGAGNEQFF.

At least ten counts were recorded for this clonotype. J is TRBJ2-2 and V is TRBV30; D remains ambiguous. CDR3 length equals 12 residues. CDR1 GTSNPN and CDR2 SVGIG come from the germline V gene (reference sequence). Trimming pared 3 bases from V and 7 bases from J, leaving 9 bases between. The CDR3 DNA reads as TGTGCCTGGAGGGCAACTATCGGGGAGCTGTTTTTT. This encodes CAWRATIGELFF.

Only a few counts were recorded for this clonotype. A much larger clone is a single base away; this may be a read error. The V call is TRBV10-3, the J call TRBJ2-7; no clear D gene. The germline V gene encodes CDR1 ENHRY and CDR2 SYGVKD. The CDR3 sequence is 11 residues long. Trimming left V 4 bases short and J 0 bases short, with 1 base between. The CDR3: CAISASYEQYF. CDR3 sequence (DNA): TGTGCCATCAGTGCCTCCTACGAGCAGTACTTC.

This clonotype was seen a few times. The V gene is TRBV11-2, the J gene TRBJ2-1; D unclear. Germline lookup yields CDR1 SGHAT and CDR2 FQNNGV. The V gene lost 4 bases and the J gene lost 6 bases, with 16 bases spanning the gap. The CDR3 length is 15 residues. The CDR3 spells CASSSLLTASNEQFF. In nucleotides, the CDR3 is TGTGCCAGCAGCTCGCTCCTGACCGCGTCCAATGAGCAGTTCTTC. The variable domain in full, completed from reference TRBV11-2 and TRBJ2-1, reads EAGVAQSPRYKIIEKRQSVAFWCNPISGHATLYWYQQILGQGPKLLIQFQNNGVVDDSQLPKDRFSAERLKGVDSTLKIQPAKLEDSAVYLCASSSLLTASNEQFFGPGTRLTVL.

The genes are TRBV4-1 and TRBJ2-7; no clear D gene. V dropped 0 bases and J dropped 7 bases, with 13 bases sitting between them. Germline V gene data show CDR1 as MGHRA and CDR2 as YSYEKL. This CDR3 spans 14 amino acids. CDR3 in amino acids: CASSQDPDHLEQYF. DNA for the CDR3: TGCGCCAGCAGCCAAGATCCTGACCACTTGGAGCAGTACTTC.

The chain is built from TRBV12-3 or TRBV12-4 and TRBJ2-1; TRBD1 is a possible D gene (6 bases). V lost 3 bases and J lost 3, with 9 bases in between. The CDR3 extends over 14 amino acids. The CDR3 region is CASSLRDIYNEQFF. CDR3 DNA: TGTGCCAGCAGTTTGAGGGACATCTACAATGAGCAGTTCTTC.

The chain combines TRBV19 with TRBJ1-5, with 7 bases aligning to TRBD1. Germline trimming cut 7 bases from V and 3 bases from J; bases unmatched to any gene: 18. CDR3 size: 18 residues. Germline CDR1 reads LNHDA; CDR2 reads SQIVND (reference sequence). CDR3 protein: CASTSVGAGGGPNQPQHF. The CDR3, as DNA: TGTGCCAGTACCTCGGTAGGGGCAGGGGGAGGGCCCAATCAGCCCCAGCATTTT.